This passage covers 3 T cell receptor beta chains from one sample sequenced in a study of blood T cell repertoires in COVID-19. Method: immunoSEQ multiplex PCR; TCRdb's copy keeps in-frame clones and lacks some. The sample has 200,000 or so clones, approximately 87% seen once. Input material: peripheral blood. Receptor source: a woman between 50 and 59 years old with acute or convalescent COVID-19.

This chain links TRBV4-3 with TRBJ1-6; D gene unclear. V was trimmed by 0 bases and J by 7 bases, leaving 4 bases between them. The germline V gene encodes CDR1 LGHNA and CDR2 YSLEER. The CDR3 consists of 13 residues. CDR3 bases: TGCGCCAGCAGCCAAGAGAGAAATTCACCCCTCCACTTT. It yields the protein CASSQERNSPLHF.

This sequence joins TRBV9 and TRBJ2-2; 7 nucleotides line up with TRBD1. The CDR3 is 18 amino acids. Losses at the gene ends were 3 bases for V and 0 bases for J; bases not matched to a gene: 11. The V gene's germline CDR1 is SGDLS and CDR2 YYNGEE. CDR3 residues: CASSGRDRSLANTGELFF. CDR3 sequence (DNA): TGTGCCAGCAGCGGCCGGGACAGATCTTTGGCGAACACCGGGGAGCTGTTTTTT.

This chain links TRBV29-1 with TRBJ1-1; 7 nucleotides match TRBD1. CDR1 is SQVTM, CDR2 ANQGSEA, per germline. The CDR3 runs to 14 residues. Trimming cost V 7 bases and J 1 base; bases outside gene matches: 9. The CDR3 spells CSGHAAGGNTEAFF. As DNA, the CDR3 is TGCAGCGGCCACGCGGCAGGGGGGAACACTGAAGCTTTCTTT.